These T cell receptor beta chains were read from a single sample in a study of molecular identifiers for immune sequencing clone quantification. Each CDR3 protein gets one entry after TCRdb re-called the PCR reads with MiXCR. Of approximately 36,000 distinct CDR3 sequences listed, less than 20% are singletons. Sequenced: naive CD8+ T cells from blood, with Jurkat cell RNA spiked in. The receptors originated from a human donor in good health. Some libraries in this study had Jurkat cell RNA spiked in. CDR3s include the opening cysteine and the closing phenylalanine or tryptophan. Each record gives: clone size, D gene, V gene, J gene, CDR3 protein, CDR3 DNA. D genes are given only for firm matches. Some rows mark clone size as missing; the rest say once, few, many or name a class of expanded clone.

many	.	TRBV28	TRBJ1-1	CASSLTGVLDTEAFF	TGTGCCAGCAGTTTGACGGGCGTGTTGGACACTGAAGCTTTCTTT
once	.	TRBV28	TRBJ1-2	CASSRGGYTF	TGTGCCAGCAGTCGAGGCGGCTACACCTTC
many	.	TRBV6-6	TRBJ2-5	CASSYSYRLIPGTLGETQYF	TGTGCCAGCAGTTACTCATATCGTCTCATCCCCGGGACACTAGGGGAGACCCAGTACTTC
many	.	TRBV6-2/TRBV6-3	TRBJ2-6	CASSPGIAGANVLTF	TGTGCCAGCAGCCCAGGGATAGCTGGGGCCAACGTCCTGACTTTC
many	TRBD2	TRBV5-4	TRBJ2-7	CASSLPGTSVYEQYF	TGTGCCAGCAGCCTACCCGGGACTAGCGTTTACGAGCAGTACTTC
.	.	TRBV12-5	TRBJ2-1	CASGSSVYNEQFF	TGTGCTAGTGGTTCGAGCGTCTACAATGAGCAGTTCTTC
many	.	TRBV5-1	TRBJ2-1	CASSLGHPNEQFF	TGCGCCAGCAGCTTGGGACATCCCAATGAGCAGTTCTTC
many	.	TRBV14	TRBJ2-1	CASSRHSNLFLSYNEQFF	TGTGCCAGCAGCCGTCATTCAAACCTATTTCTCTCCTACAATGAGCAGTTCTTC
many	.	TRBV19	TRBJ2-5	CASTDYLEETQYF	TGTGCCAGTACGGACTATCTCGAAGAGACCCAGTACTTC
many	TRBD1	TRBV19	TRBJ2-7	CASSIAGGREQYF	TGTGCCAGTAGTATAGCAGGGGGTCGCGAGCAGTACTTC
many	.	TRBV6-5	TRBJ2-2	CASSYSSGAGELFF	TGTGCCAGCAGTTACTCGAGTGGGGCCGGGGAGCTGTTTTTT
many	TRBD2	TRBV7-6	TRBJ2-3	CASSLMPSGRVGTQYF	TGTGCCAGCAGCTTAATGCCTAGCGGGAGAGTGGGTACGCAGTATTTT
many	TRBD1	TRBV9	TRBJ1-2	CASSVRDGQAANYGYTF	TGTGCCAGCAGCGTCCGGGACGGACAGGCAGCTAACTATGGCTACACCTTC
many	.	TRBV9	TRBJ2-3	CASSRWGDTQYF	TGTGCCAGCAGCCGGTGGGGGGATACGCAGTATTTT
many	.	TRBV7-6	TRBJ2-7	CASSSDSSYEQYF	TGTGCCAGCAGCTCGGACAGCTCCTACGAGCAGTACTTC
few	TRBD2	TRBV7-3	TRBJ2-3	CASSSGLAFDTQYF	TGTGCCAGCAGCTCTGGACTAGCGTTCGATACGCAGTATTTT
.	.	TRBV15	TRBJ2-2	CATSRPNGELFF	TGTGCCACCAGCAGACCTAACGGGGAGCTGTTTTTT
.	.	TRBV6-5	TRBJ2-5	CASSYSNSKGTIETQYF	TGTGCCAGCAGTTACTCAAATTCCAAGGGGACGATAGAGACCCAGTACTTC
few	TRBD2	TRBV29-1	TRBJ2-1	CSVEDAFGRAYNEQFF	TGCAGCGTTGAAGACGCTTTCGGGAGGGCCTACAATGAGCAGTTCTTC
.	.	TRBV7-2	TRBJ2-7	CASSPRQQMSYEQYF	TGTGCCAGCAGCCCTCGACAGCAAATGTCCTACGAGCAGTACTTC
many	.	TRBV6-5	TRBJ2-1	CASSYQGLTEQFF	TGTGCCAGCAGTTATCAAGGGCTCACAGAGCAGTTCTTC
few	.	TRBV15	TRBJ2-5	CATSKPTGTAGTQYF	TGTGCCACCAGCAAACCTACCGGGACTGCCGGGACCCAGTACTTC
many	.	TRBV20-1	TRBJ2-7	CSARDGNSYEQYF	TGCAGTGCTAGAGATGGGAATTCCTACGAGCAGTACTTC
many	TRBD2	TRBV7-2	TRBJ2-1	CASSLTSGPYNEQFF	TGTGCCAGCAGCTTGACTAGCGGGCCTTACAATGAGCAGTTCTTC
few	TRBD2	TRBV7-6	TRBJ2-2	CASSLAPGLAGATGELFF	TGTGCCAGCAGCTTAGCGCCAGGCCTAGCGGGAGCAACCGGGGAGCTGTTTTTT
few	TRBD1	TRBV9	TRBJ2-7	CASSGDRNYEQYF	TGTGCCAGCAGCGGGGACAGGAACTACGAGCAGTACTTC
.	.	TRBV6-2/TRBV6-3	TRBJ2-6	CVSRTSLAGANVLTF	TGTGTCAGCCGCACTTCGCTTGCTGGGGCCAACGTCCTGACTTTC
many	TRBD2	TRBV28	TRBJ2-7	CASSFRGVRYEQYF	TGTGCCAGCAGTTTTCGGGGGGTTCGCTACGAGCAGTACTTC
many	TRBD1	TRBV12-3/TRBV12-4	TRBJ2-7	CASSTRQGVSYEQYF	TGTGCCAGCAGTACCAGACAGGGCGTCTCCTACGAGCAGTACTTC
many	.	TRBV7-9	TRBJ1-1	CASSLSLQNTEAFF	TGTGCCAGCAGCTTAAGTTTACAGAACACTGAAGCTTTCTTT
many	TRBD2	TRBV6-5	TRBJ2-2	CASSWAGRVNTGELFF	TGTGCCAGCAGTTGGGCGGGGAGGGTCAACACCGGGGAGCTGTTTTTT
many	.	TRBV27	TRBJ1-3	CASSWRGRYGNTIYF	TGTGCCAGCAGTTGGCGGGGGCGCTACGGAAACACCATATATTTT
many	.	TRBV20-1	TRBJ2-1	CSARTDLSPYNEQFF	TGCAGTGCCCGGACCGACTTAAGCCCTTACAATGAGCAGTTCTTC
.	.	TRBV6-2/TRBV6-3	TRBJ1-2	CASSPINYGYTF	TGTGCCAGCAGCCCTATTAACTATGGCTACACCTTC
.	.	TRBV28	TRBJ2-2	CASSLSLVHLGKANTGELFF	TGTGCCAGCAGTTTATCCCTAGTCCACCTGGGAAAGGCGAACACCGGGGAGCTGTTTTTT
many	TRBD2	TRBV7-2	TRBJ2-3	CASSLSGRASTDTQYF	TGTGCCAGCAGCCTCAGCGGGAGGGCCTCCACAGATACGCAGTATTTT
many	.	TRBV7-9	TRBJ2-5	CASSHPFGETQYF	TGTGCCAGCAGCCATCCCTTTGGCGAGACCCAGTACTTC
many	TRBD1	TRBV20-1	TRBJ1-3	CSARATGTGNTIYF	TGCAGTGCTAGAGCGACAGGGACTGGAAACACCATATATTTT
few	TRBD2	TRBV27	TRBJ2-1	CASSSGSGRTYNEQFF	TGTGCCAGCAGTTCAGGTAGCGGGAGGACCTACAATGAGCAGTTCTTC
many	TRBD2	TRBV5-6	TRBJ2-4	CASSYKPWASGSGKNIQYF	TGTGCCAGCAGCTACAAACCCTGGGCTAGCGGGAGTGGCAAAAACATTCAGTACTTC
many	.	TRBV5-1	TRBJ2-1	CASEAGWGNEQFF	TGCGCCAGCGAAGCGGGTTGGGGCAATGAGCAGTTCTTC
few	TRBD1	TRBV19	TRBJ2-1	CASSHRGTTFF	TGTGCCAGTAGTCACAGGGGTACAACGTTCTTC
few	TRBD1	TRBV6-1	TRBJ2-7	CASAGTGSYEQYF	TGTGCCAGTGCCGGGACAGGGTCCTACGAGCAGTACTTC
many	.	TRBV4-1	TRBJ2-7	CASSQSPAASSYEQYF	TGCGCCAGCAGCCAGTCCCCCGCGGCCAGCTCCTACGAGCAGTACTTC
medium-sized	TRBD2	TRBV12-3/TRBV12-4	TRBJ2-3	CATLSGSSDTQYF	TGTGCCACGCTAAGCGGGAGTTCAGATACGCAGTATTTT
many	.	TRBV6-5	TRBJ2-3	CASSWRKGDTQYF	TGTGCCAGCAGTTGGAGGAAGGGGGATACGCAGTATTTT
many	.	TRBV28	TRBJ2-1	CASSLLMKRPYNEQFF	TGTGCCAGCAGTTTACTAATGAAGAGGCCCTACAATGAGCAGTTCTTC
many	.	TRBV15	TRBJ2-5	CATSRDHGEETQYF	TGTGCCACCAGCAGAGATCACGGGGAAGAGACCCAGTACTTC
many	.	TRBV28	TRBJ2-4	CASSLYRRGMGLAKNIQYF	TGTGCCAGCAGTTTATATCGCAGGGGTATGGGACTAGCCAAAAACATTCAGTACTTC
.	TRBD2	TRBV7-9	TRBJ2-1	CASSLVLLAGGPVDVQFF	TGTGCCAGCAGCTTAGTCCTGCTAGCGGGAGGGCCGGTGGATGTGCAGTTCTTC